Presented here are 6 T cell receptor beta chains from one specimen sequenced in a study of T cells in Graves' hyperthyroidism and ophthalmopathy. Amplified TCR beta CDR3 regions came from RNA transcripts. The study used the HTBI primer set for a first-round RT-PCR of the TCR CDR3. TCRdb passed the multiplex PCR reads through MiXCR, listing each CDR3 protein once. The sample holds 380,000 or so distinct CDR3 sequences, over 11% seen once. The sequencing input was blood. The source is a woman in her thirties with Graves' hyperthyroidism.

This clonotype occurred a few times. This rearrangement joins TRBV30 to TRBJ1-5; TRBD1 might be the D (6 bases). Trimming stripped 7 bases from V and 3 bases from J, with 10 bases between. Germline V gene sequence: CDR1 GTSNPN, CDR2 SVGIG (reference sequence). The CDR3 spans 12 residues. CDR3 bases: TGTGCCTTCGGACAGAACAATCAGCCCCAGCATTTT. Protein sequence: CAFGQNNQPQHF.

The rearrangement uses TRBV7-6 and TRBJ1-1; D unresolved. The CDR3 length is 15 residues. Looked up from germline, CDR1 is SGHVS and CDR2 is FNYEAQ. Trimming stripped 0 bases from V and 6 bases from J, with 14 bases between. Here the CDR3 DNA reads TGTGCCAGCAGCTTAGCGGGTGGCAGCTTCCCTGAAGCTTTCTTT. Protein: CASSLAGGSFPEAFF. Drawing the rest from reference TRBV7-6 and TRBJ1-1, the complete variable domain is GAGVSQSPRYKVTKRGQDVALRCDPISGHVSLYWYRQALGQGPEFLTYFNYEAQQDKSGLPNDRFSAERPEGSISTLTIQRTEQRDSAMYRCASSLAGGSFPEAFFGQGTRLTVV.

V gene TRBV20-1 combines with J gene TRBJ1-5; 7 bases are shared with TRBD1. The ends lost 3 bases at V and 2 bases at J; junction bases unmatched: 4. The germline V gene encodes CDR1 DFQATT and CDR2 SNEGSKA (reference sequence). This CDR3 spans 14 amino acids. The CDR3 DNA is TGCAGTGCTAGTCACACAGGGGGCAATCAGCCCCAGCATTTT. Translation gives CSASHTGGNQPQHF.

The table lists this clonotype with a few counts. V usage is TRBV10-3 and J usage is TRBJ2-1, with 14 bases aligning to TRBD2. Germline V gene data show CDR1 as ENHRY and CDR2 as SYGVKD. The junction had 8 bases not matched to a gene; V was cut back by 6 bases and J by 7 bases. The CDR3 covers 16 residues. This chain's CDR3 is CAIRTTGLAGANEQFF. The CDR3, as DNA: TGTGCCATCAGAACCACGGGACTAGCGGGAGCAAATGAGCAGTTCTTC.

This clonotype was observed many times. The chain employs TRBV28 and TRBJ1-1; D remains ambiguous. The CDR3 is made up of 12 amino acids. Germline V CDR1 and CDR2: MDHEN, SYDVKM. Between the trimmed V and J ends, which lost 8 bases and 2 bases, there was a span of 9 bases. DNA of the CDR3: TGTGCCAGCGGTAGGGTTAACACTGAAGCTTTCTTT. This encodes CASGRVNTEAFF.

This clonotype was detected many times. The chain carries TRBV6-1 and TRBJ2-5; D is tentatively TRBD1 or TRBD2 (5 bases each). The CDR3 is made up of 15 amino acids. Germline CDR1 MNHNS, CDR2 SASEGT. V lost 6 bases, J lost 6 bases, and 20 bases lay in between. The CDR3, as DNA: TGTGCCAGCAGCCCCCAAACTGGCAGGGAGAAGACCCAGTACTTC. Protein sequence: CASSPQTGREKTQYF.